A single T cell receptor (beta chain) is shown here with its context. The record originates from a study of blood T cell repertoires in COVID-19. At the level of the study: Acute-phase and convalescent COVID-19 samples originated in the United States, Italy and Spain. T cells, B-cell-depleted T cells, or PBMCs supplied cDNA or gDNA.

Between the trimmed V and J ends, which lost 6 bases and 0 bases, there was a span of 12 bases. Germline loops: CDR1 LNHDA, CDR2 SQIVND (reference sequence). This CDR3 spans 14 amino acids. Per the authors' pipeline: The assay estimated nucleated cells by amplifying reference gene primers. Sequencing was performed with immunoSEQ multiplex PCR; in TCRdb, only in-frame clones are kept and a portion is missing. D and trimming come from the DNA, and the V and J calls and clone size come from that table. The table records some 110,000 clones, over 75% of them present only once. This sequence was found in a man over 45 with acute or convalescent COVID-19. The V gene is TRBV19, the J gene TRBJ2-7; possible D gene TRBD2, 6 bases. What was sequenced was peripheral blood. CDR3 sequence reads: CASRRDASSYEQYF. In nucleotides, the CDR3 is TGTGCCAGTAGGCGGGACGCCAGCTCCTACGAGCAGTACTTC.